One T cell receptor beta chain is described in this entry. The antigen it recognizes is unknown. Base-call qualities are not available, and no considerably larger clone is one nucleotide away. Per the germline V gene, SGHRS is the CDR1 and YFSETQ is the CDR2. Trimming removed 6 bases from V and 11 bases from J; the gene matches leave 11 bases unexplained. From its cysteine to its phenylalanine, the CDR3 spans 14 amino acids. Only the CDR3 DNA is retained, 42 bases long and in frame from the first base. The data were taken from a study of PD-L1 blockade in urothelial cancer listed by TCRdb under 2017. About the study as a whole: Therapy was started in the mid-2010s for all patients, and atezolizumab 1,200 mg was administered intravenously every 3 weeks. Blood samples yielded a median of roughly 140,000 T cells and tens of thousands of unique TCRs, with median clonality approximately 0.08. Durable clinical benefit meant progression-free survival longer than 6 months, and TCR features were also tested against progression-free and overall survival. TCR sequencing covered pretreatment tumor samples and matched, serially collected peripheral blood taken before and after atezolizumab treatment. An ECOG performance status of 0 or 1 was recorded for the patients, and 0 to 3 prior chemotherapy regimens had been received by the patients. The study was an exploratory multi-omic analysis of somatic, immune and clinical correlates of response to PD-L1 blockade with atezolizumab in urothelial cancer. Blood samples were analyzed at two time points: 3 weeks after treatment start (second dose) and 6 weeks after treatment start. Durable clinical benefit was achieved by nine patients but not by the remaining 20. Whole exome sequencing and RNA sequencing of pretreatment tumors were performed alongside TCR sequencing in the same patients. About 90% of the roughly 29 patients were identified as males with urothelial cancer of bladder origin, and a prior smoking history was reported by 18 of 29 patients. Some 30 patients had pretreatment blood TCR-seq, approximately 24 had at least one posttreatment blood collection, and approximately 24 had tumor TCR-seq.

Overall study outcomes, separate from this receptor: A pretreatment peripheral blood TCR clonality below the median was linked to improved progression-free and overall survival. Because of the small sample size (n ≈ 31) and the many exploratory analyses performed, the results are intended to be regarded as hypothesis-generating. Greater expansion of tumor-associated TCR clones in peripheral blood 3 weeks after the start of treatment was observed in patients with durable benefit (n of about 20, p = 0.022).

Synthetic TCR analog templates were spiked into each PCR to estimate absolute template abundance from read counts. The immunoSEQ assay was used to amplify TCRbeta CDR3 regions from genomic DNA with bias-controlled V and J gene primers. Sequencing of rearranged TCRbeta segments was performed at approximately 20X coverage. As for the original processing: Sequencing errors were corrected by clustering and CDR3s were annotated against IMGT to assign V, D and J genes. Only productive TCRbeta rearrangements were used in downstream analyses, excluding out-of-frame or stop-codon sequences. Clonality was computed as one minus Shannon entropy normalized by the log of the number of unique productive sequences. Fisher's exact test with Benjamini-Hochberg correction, using a cutoff of adjusted p below 0.01, was how clones that differed between time points or between blood and tumor were identified. The table comes from immuneACCESS by way of TCRdb, which keeps in-frame sequences with V and J called. Part of the clones is missing from these tables; in studies checked, under half for an unresolved V gene and the rest for unknown reasons. That table gives V, J and clone size, and the DNA gave D and trimming. Counted in this sample were about 30,000 clones; around 75% of them appeared once. The ten largest clones add up to under 2.5% of the sample.

The cohort included 25 to 35 patients with locally advanced or metastatic urothelial carcinoma who were treated at Memorial Sloan Kettering on a trial protocol. Peripheral blood mononuclear cells were collected from each patient pretreatment and during treatment, giving between 1 and 8 total time points per patient. The Qiagen DNeasy Blood extraction kit was used to purify genomic DNA from total PBMCs and tumor samples. PBMCs were collected pretreatment and during treatment, and were isolated and stored as previously described. The rearranged segments are TRBV5-1 and TRBJ2-1; 10 of the junction bases match TRBD1. The sequence derives from a man aged 50 or older with urothelial cancer. Source: PBMCs, taken around atezolizumab (anti-PD-L1) treatment. The DNA sequence is as follows: TGCGCCAGCAACCGGGACAGGGGCGCTTATCAGCAGTTCTTC. Its protein is CASNRDRGAYQQFF.